The 12 T cell receptor beta chains reported below all come from one sample, sequenced in a study of blood T cell repertoires in COVID-19. The data were produced by immunoSEQ multiplex PCR, yet TCRdb's version contains in-frame clones alone and is incomplete. The table includes approximately 230,000 clones, roughly 88% detected once. What was sequenced was peripheral blood. These receptors came from a man between 25 and 39 years old who had recovered from COVID-19.

This clone was found once. The rearrangement links TRBV10-2 to TRBJ1-3, with D maybe TRBD1 (6 bases). Per germline, CDR1 WSHSY and CDR2 SAAADI. V was shortened by 6 bases and J by 8 bases, with 14 bases between the two germline ends. The CDR3 totals 13 residues. The CDR3 sequence is CASSGTNADTIYF. DNA of the CDR3: TGCGCCAGCAGCGGGACAAATGCGGACACCATATATTTT.

The V gene is TRBV28, the J gene TRBJ1-2; TRBD1 might be the D (6 bases). Germline-derived CDR1 and CDR2 are MDHEN and SYDVKM. Trimming took off 5 bases at V and 1 base at J, with 14 bases between the two ends. This CDR3 comprises 15 residues. CDR3 amino acids: CASSPWGQGNYGYTF. CDR3 DNA: TGTGCCAGCAGTCCTTGGGGGCAGGGTAACTATGGCTACACCTTC.

V gene TRBV30 combines with J gene TRBJ2-7, with D unclear. Trimming took 2 bases from V and 6 from J, leaving 8 bases between them. Germline V gives CDR1 GTSNPN, CDR2 SVGIG (reference sequence). The CDR3 extends over 11 amino acids. In nucleotides, the CDR3 is TGTGCCTGGAGTAGTAGTTTCGAGCAGTACTTC. Residues: CAWSSSFEQYF.

J is TRBJ2-7 and V is TRBV5-1; maybe TRBD1 (5 bases). V lost 0 bases and J 5 bases, leaving 18 bases between the germline ends. CDR3 length: 16 residues. Germline loops: CDR1 SGHRS, CDR2 YFSETQ. The CDR3 is CASSLAPGWDGDEQYF. The CDR3 DNA sequence: TGCGCCAGCAGCTTGGCCCCAGGGTGGGATGGGGACGAGCAGTACTTC.

This clone was seen only once. The gene calls are TRBV4-3 and TRBJ2-1; D is unresolved. V was clipped by 1 base and J by 0 bases, with 19 bases between them. The CDR3 has 19 residues. Germline V lookup: CDR1 LGHNA, CDR2 YSLEER. The CDR3 region is CASSQAPSLGVSSYNEQFF. Written as DNA, the CDR3 is TGCGCCAGCAGCCAAGCCCCCTCCCTGGGCGTAAGCTCCTACAATGAGCAGTTCTTC.

The CDR3 DNA reads TGTGCCAGCTCACTTTTGCAGGGGGGTATCGAGACCCAGTACTTC. As protein: CASSLLQGGIETQYF. The chain recombines TRBV18 with TRBJ2-5; D possibly corresponds to TRBD1 (7 bases). V was cut by 4 bases and J by 5 bases, with 17 bases left in between. Per the germline V gene, CDR1 is KGHSH and CDR2 is LQKENI. The CDR3 sequence is 15 residues long. The full variable domain, its missing parts supplied by reference TRBV18 and TRBJ2-5, is NAGVMQNPRHLVRRRGQEARLRCSPMKGHSHVYWYRQLPEEGLKFMVYLQKENIIDESGMPKERFSAEFPKEGPSILRIQQVVRGDSAAYFCASSLLQGGIETQYFGPGTRLLVL.

The J gene is TRBJ2-5, the V gene TRBV2; 9 bases fit TRBD1. Germline CDR1 reads SNHLY; CDR2 reads FYNNEI. The CDR3 is 15 amino acids. V gave up 7 bases and J gave up 7 bases; unmatched junction bases: 13. This CDR3 reads CASILGQGPWGTQYF. The CDR3, as DNA: TGTGCCAGCATTTTAGGACAGGGGCCCTGGGGGACCCAGTACTTC.

This chain joins TRBV11-3 and TRBJ2-1, with 9 bases identical to TRBD1. Germline V gene data show CDR1 as SGHNT and CDR2 as YENEEA. The trim removed 2 bases at V and 5 bases at J, leaving 10 bases unmatched. The CDR3 loop spans 17 amino acids. The DNA for the CDR3 is TGTGCCAGCAGCTTAACCCCCTCAGGGACAGGGCACAATGAGCAGTTCTTC. This translates into CASSLTPSGTGHNEQFF.

J is TRBJ1-1 and V is TRBV19; 7 bases fit TRBD1. There are 15 residues in the CDR3. Per germline, CDR1 LNHDA and CDR2 SQIVND (reference sequence). The junction had 3 bases not matched to a gene; V was cut back by 1 base and J by 1 base. The CDR3 region has the DNA TGTGCCAGTAGTATAGTGGGACAGACGAACACTGAAGCTTTCTTT. Its translation: CASSIVGQTNTEAFF.

The chain employs TRBV5-1 and TRBJ1-2; D is possibly TRBD1 (6 bases). Germline CDR1 reads SGHRS; CDR2 reads YFSETQ. The CDR3 spans 15 residues. Trimming removed 0 bases from V and 2 bases from J, with 11 bases in between. The CDR3 DNA sequence: TGCGCCAGCAGCTTGGGGCAGGGGCGAAACTATGGCTACACCTTC. Translating it yields CASSLGQGRNYGYTF.

The gene calls are TRBV5-5 and TRBJ2-7, with D possibly matching TRBD2 (6 bases). Germline V gene data show CDR1 as SGHKS and CDR2 as YYEKEE (reference sequence). The CDR3 length is 15 residues. Trimming cost V 1 base and J 5 bases, with 16 bases left between them. Here the CDR3 DNA reads TGTGCCAGCAGCTTGTCTGGGACTGACCCGAACGAGCAGTACTTC. Protein: CASSLSGTDPNEQYF.

CDR3 amino acids: CATGQGSDTQYF. The CDR3 DNA follows: TGTGCCACTGGACAGGGATCCGATACGCAGTATTTT. The chain couples TRBV10-3 to TRBJ2-3; 8 bases are a match to TRBD1. There are 12 residues in the CDR3. The germline V gene has CDR1 ENHRY and CDR2 SYGVKD. With 10 bases clipped from V and 6 bases from J, the junction kept 6 bases outside the gene matches.